Below, one T cell receptor beta chain is given with its context. Unmatched junction bases numbered 10, after V lost 3 bases and J lost 4 bases. Germline V lookup: CDR1 SGDLS, CDR2 YYNGEE. The CDR3 spans 16 residues. The data belong to a study of blood T cell repertoires in COVID-19. Across the study: The samples span acute and convalescent COVID-19 from the United States, Italy and Spain. Sample material is recorded as cDNA or gDNA derived from T cells, B-cell-depleted T cells, or PBMCs.

This table comes from immunoSEQ multiplex PCR, and its TCRdb copy is limited to in-frame clones, with some not included. In the table there are some 300,000 clones, nearly 90% of which are singletons. Individuals drawn from about two dozen US areas were about 18 to 89 years old. Two negative PCRs, clearance, or symptom resolution had been documented for recovered Cohort 3 donors. This chain uses TRBV9 with TRBJ1-1; 9 bases agree with TRBD1. This sequence was found in a woman aged 30 to 39 who had recovered from COVID-19. Specimen: PBMCs or T cells enriched from blood (not recorded which). The CDR3 nucleotides are TGTGCCAGCAGCGCAACAACACAGGGGGCTGGCACTGAAGCTTTCTTT. It codes for CASSATTQGAGTEAFF.